What follows are 11 T cell receptor beta chains derived from one specimen sequenced in a study of shared clonotypes between healthy human individuals. The data were produced by immunoSEQ multiplex PCR, yet TCRdb's version contains in-frame clones alone and is incomplete. The table records around 620,000 clones, roughly 95% of them present only once. Naive CD8 cells lacked CD45RO and underwent positive selection for CCR7, leaving out terminally differentiated effector memory CD45RA+ cells. Sequencing was done on a sample of naive CD8+ T cells sorted from blood. These receptors came from a woman aged 25-40 years in good health.

J is TRBJ2-7 and V is TRBV7-8, with TRBD1 as a possible D gene (6 bases). Deletions cut 3 bases from V and 3 bases from J, with 9 bases between. In germline, CDR1 is SGHVS, CDR2 FQNEAQ. The CDR3 contains 13 residues. The CDR3 DNA follows: TGTGCCAGCAGCTTGGGCAGGGGCTACGAGCAGTACTTC. This sequence encodes CASSLGRGYEQYF.

This chain joins TRBV5-3 and TRBJ2-7, with D possibly TRBD2 on 6 matching bases. TRBV5-3 is an ORF for which the function is uncertain. The CDR3 is 15 amino acids. The V gene lost 8 bases and the J gene lost 4 bases, with 22 bases spanning the gap. This chain's CDR3 is CASSGLGDSQYEQYF. For the CDR3, the DNA is TGTGCCAGCAGCGGCCTAGGGGACTCCCAGTACGAGCAGTACTTC.

The chain couples TRBV27 to TRBJ1-5, with D unresolved. The CDR3 spans 13 residues. Germline CDR1 and CDR2: MNHEY and SMNVEV (reference sequence). The V gene lost 4 bases and the J gene lost 5 bases, with 9 bases spanning the gap. The CDR3 is CASSSQAYQPQHF. The CDR3, as DNA: TGTGCCAGCAGTTCCCAGGCTTATCAGCCCCAGCATTTT.

The chain combines TRBV28 with TRBJ1-1, with D unclear. This CDR3 has 16 amino acids. V lost 6 bases and J 5 bases, leaving 22 bases between the germline ends. CDR1 MDHEN and CDR2 SYDVKM come from the germline V gene. In nucleotides, the CDR3 is TGTGCCAGCAGCAGCAGTTTAGTCTCTGGGAGTACTGAAGCTTTCTTT. Its protein product is CASSSSLVSGSTEAFF.

J is TRBJ2-7 and V is TRBV7-8, with 7 bases matching TRBD2. The junction had 6 bases not matched to a gene; V was cut back by 8 bases and J by 2 bases. CDR1 is SGHVS, CDR2 FQNEAQ, per germline. The CDR3 extends over 13 amino acids. The CDR3 DNA follows: TGTGCCAGCCGACTAGCCCTAACCTACGAGCAGTACTTC. This sequence encodes CASRLALTYEQYF.

The chain uses TRBV7-2 and TRBJ2-5, with 7 bases matching TRBD2. V trimming: 2 bases; J trimming: 4 bases; junction bases outside the gene matches: 10. In germline, CDR1 is SGHTA, CDR2 FQGNSA. The CDR3 is made up of 16 amino acids. The CDR3 DNA sequence: TGTGCCAGCAGCTTAATAGGTAGCGGGTCACTAGAGACCCAGTACTTC. It encodes CASSLIGSGSLETQYF.

V and J are TRBV7-7 and TRBJ2-7; 8 nucleotides match TRBD1. CDR1 and CDR2 from the germline V gene are SSHAT and FNYEAQ (reference sequence). Trimming cost V 3 bases and J 3 bases; bases outside gene matches: 1. This CDR3 contains 13 residues. CDR3 sequence: CASSFTGGYEQYF. CDR3 in DNA: TGTGCCAGCAGCTTTACAGGGGGCTACGAGCAGTACTTC. The full variable domain, in which reference TRBV7-7 and TRBJ2-7 provide the parts outside the CDR3, is GAGVSQSPRYKVTKRGQDVTLRCDPISSHATLYWYQQALGQGPEFLTYFNYEAQPDKSGLPSDRFSAERPEGSISTLTIQRTEQRDSAMYRCASSFTGGYEQYFGPGTRLTVT.

This chain joins TRBV11-2 and TRBJ1-1; D unresolved. CDR3 length equals 13 residues. The V end was cut by 5 bases, the J end by 1 base, with 8 bases between. Germline loops: CDR1 SGHAT, CDR2 FQNNGV. CDR3 sequence reads: CASSLTRNTEAFF. The CDR3 DNA reads as TGTGCCAGCAGCCTAACACGGAACACTGAAGCTTTCTTT.

The chain has TRBV19 and TRBJ1-4; D is unresolved. Per germline, CDR1 LNHDA and CDR2 SQIVND (reference sequence). The length of the CDR3 is 15 residues. V lost 5 bases to trimming and J lost 5 bases, with 15 bases between them. CDR3: CASSPGPNRNEKLFF. In DNA form, the CDR3 reads TGTGCCAGTAGTCCAGGACCAAATAGGAATGAAAAACTGTTTTTT.

J is TRBJ2-7 and V is TRBV6-1; a weak D match, TRBD2 (6 bases). CDR1 is MNHNS and CDR2 is SASEGT in the germline V gene. The CDR3 contains 13 residues. V was shortened by 2 bases and J by 6 bases, with 11 bases between the two germline ends. CDR3 residues: CASSELGGREQYF. The DNA for the CDR3 is TGTGCCAGCAGTGAATTGGGGGGACGCGAGCAGTACTTC.

The chain employs TRBV11-2 and TRBJ2-1; 11 bases are shared with TRBD2. CDR1 is SGHAT, CDR2 FQNNGV, per germline. V was clipped by 3 bases and J by 5 bases; unmatched bases: 6. The CDR3 has 16 amino acids. The CDR3 protein is CASSFSLAGAHNEQFF. DNA for the CDR3: TGTGCCAGCAGCTTTTCACTAGCGGGAGCCCACAATGAGCAGTTCTTC.